One and the same sample provided the 23 T cell receptor beta chains below, sequenced in a study of T-cell reconstitution after alpha-beta-depleted transplantation in children. Preparation of the TCRbeta library was carried out with unique molecular identifiers. MiXCR was run by TCRdb on the PCR reads, yielding one entry per CDR3 protein. In the table there are 90,000 to 100,000 distinct CDR3 sequences, about a quarter of which are singletons. Source: PBMCs, taken before TCRalphabeta/CD19-depleted stem cell transplant. The receptors stem from a boy aged 2 to 9 with acute lymphoblastic leukemia, due to receive a stem cell transplant.

This clonotype was picked up many times. V usage is TRBV3-1 and J usage is TRBJ2-1; the D is unclear. The CDR3 has 15 residues. Trimming shortened V by 0 bases and J by 0 bases, and 6 bases separated the two germline ends. In germline, CDR1 is LGHDT, CDR2 YNNKEL (reference sequence). CDR3 coding DNA: TGTGCCAGCAGCCAAGATCAGAGCTCCTACAATGAGCAGTTCTTC. Its translation: CASSQDQSSYNEQFF.

The chain combines TRBV10-3 with TRBJ2-1, with 10 bases fitting TRBD1. Per germline, CDR1 ENHRY and CDR2 SYGVKD. J was trimmed by 12 bases and V by 6 bases; bases with no gene match: 8. This CDR3 region has 13 residues. CDR3 sequence reads: CAIRGTGASGQFF. For the CDR3, the DNA is TGTGCCATCAGGGGGACAGGGGCAAGTGGGCAGTTCTTC.

J is TRBJ2-1 and V is TRBV10-2; D ambiguous. The CDR3 covers 11 residues. Germline CDR1 reads WSHSY; CDR2 reads SAAADI. V gave up 1 base and J gave up 12 bases, with 7 bases separating them. The CDR3 protein is CASSELIGQFF. The DNA of the CDR3 is TGCGCCAGCAGTGAGTTAATAGGGCAGTTCTTC.

V and J are TRBV10-3 and TRBJ2-1; D might be TRBD2 (6 bases). The CDR3 runs to 14 residues. Germline V gene lookup returns CDR1 ENHRY and CDR2 SYGVKD. V lost 5 bases and J 2 bases, leaving 10 bases between the germline ends. This CDR3 is CAISPRTTYNEQFF. The DNA of the CDR3 is TGTGCCATCAGTCCACGGACTACCTACAATGAGCAGTTCTTC.

J is TRBJ2-7 and V is TRBV12-3 or TRBV12-4; possible D gene TRBD2, 6 bases. The V gene lost 0 bases and the J gene lost 3 bases, with 18 bases spanning the gap. The CDR3 covers 17 residues. The CDR3 nucleotides are TGTGCCAGCAGTTTAGCGCTAGGCGGGGCGGCGGTCTACGAGCAGTACTTC. This encodes CASSLALGGAAVYEQYF.

J is TRBJ1-2 and V is TRBV14; 10 bases are a match to TRBD1. Trimming removed 1 base from V and 8 bases from J; junction bases left unmatched: 16. In germline, CDR1 is SGHDN, CDR2 FVKESK. CDR3 length equals 18 residues. The CDR3 DNA sequence: TGTGCCAGCAGCCAAGTCCGGGGACAGGGGCTCTCGGTTGGGGGCTACACCTTC. This gives the protein CASSQVRGQGLSVGGYTF.

This clonotype was detected only a few times. The rearrangement joins TRBV11-3 to TRBJ2-6; D call uncertain. The CDR3 runs to 14 residues. Germline V lookup: CDR1 SGHNT, CDR2 YENEEA. Trimming took 2 bases from V and 3 from J, leaving 5 bases between them. This chain's CDR3 is CASSLSGGANVLTF. CDR3 DNA: TGTGCCAGCAGCTTAAGTGGTGGGGCCAACGTCCTGACTTTC.

The CDR3 protein is CASNRDSTGELFF. The CDR3 region has the DNA TGTGCCAGCAACAGGGACAGCACCGGGGAGCTGTTTTTT. The chain recombines TRBV2 with TRBJ2-2; the match to TRBD1 covers 7 bases. The CDR3 is 13 residues long. With 7 bases clipped from V and 4 bases from J, the junction kept 3 bases outside the gene matches. In germline, CDR1 is SNHLY, CDR2 FYNNEI.

This clonotype showed up many times. The rearrangement links TRBV28 to TRBJ2-3; D is possibly TRBD2 (5 bases). The CDR3 sequence is 19 residues long. The V end lost 1 base, the J end lost 0 bases, and 20 bases lay between the germline ends. Germline V gene lookup returns CDR1 MDHEN and CDR2 SYDVKM. The CDR3 region has the DNA TGTGCCAGCAGTTTATTTCTCAGCGGTGGACGACCAAGCACAGATACGCAGTATTTT. Its protein product is CASSLFLSGGRPSTDTQYF.

The sample holds many counts of this clonotype. This chain links TRBV20-1 with TRBJ2-3, with D possibly matching TRBD1 (5 bases). V gave up 3 bases and J gave up 4 bases, with 11 bases separating them. This CDR3 contains 13 residues. The germline V gene encodes CDR1 DFQATT and CDR2 SNEGSKA (reference sequence). CDR3: CSASHAGPDTQYF. DNA for the CDR3: TGCAGTGCTAGTCATGCAGGGCCAGATACGCAGTATTTT.

With regard to this clonotype: Germline and junction disagree at one end, which may indicate a read error. The rearrangement joins TRBV20-1 to TRBJ2-7, with 8 bases aligning to TRBD2. The CDR3 spans 15 residues. Germline V gene lookup returns CDR1 DFQATT and CDR2 SNEGSKA (reference sequence). The CDR3 nucleotides are TGCAGTGCTAGAATCACTAGCGGATTTACCTACGAGCAGTCCTTC. Translation: CSARITSGFTYEQSF.

This clonotype has a handful of counts. The genes are TRBV12-3 or TRBV12-4 and TRBJ1-1; D is undetermined. V gave up 5 bases and J gave up 3 bases, with 16 bases separating them. This CDR3 region has 15 residues. CDR3 bases: TGTGCCAGCAGTGCTAACGGGCTCCGGGACACTGAAGCTTTCTTT. It specifies CASSANGLRDTEAFF.

This clonotype was detected only a few times. The V call is TRBV2, the J call TRBJ2-7; tentative D call: TRBD2 (6 bases). This CDR3 has 18 residues. The germline V gene encodes CDR1 SNHLY and CDR2 FYNNEI. V was cut by 5 bases and J by 0 bases, with 23 bases left in between. This CDR3 reads CASSLNLGRRGLSYEQYF. For the CDR3, the DNA is TGTGCCAGCAGTCTGAACTTGGGGCGGAGGGGCCTCTCCTACGAGCAGTACTTC.

This chain links TRBV19 with TRBJ1-1; D is unresolved. This CDR3 region has 13 residues. V was pared by 1 base and J by 7 bases, with 10 bases between. Germline V gives CDR1 LNHDA, CDR2 SQIVND (reference sequence). CDR3 sequence: CASSIGLVGEAFF. The DNA for the CDR3 is TGTGCCAGTAGTATAGGTTTGGTGGGTGAAGCTTTCTTT.

A word on this clonotype: An end of the junction does not agree with germline; a read error may underlie this. The CDR3 DNA is TGTGCCTGCAGTCCGCGGACTAGCGGAGGACTACACACACACAATGAGCAGTTCTTC. Its protein is CACSPRTSGGLHTHNEQFF. The chain recombines TRBV6-4 with TRBJ2-1, with 10 nucleotides matching TRBD2. CDR1 and CDR2 (germline): MRHNA, SNTAGT. This CDR3 has 19 amino acids.

The chain has TRBV7-8 and TRBJ2-2; D is possibly TRBD1 or TRBD2 (5 bases each). The CDR3 totals 15 residues. V lost 5 bases and J 4 bases, leaving 14 bases between the germline ends. Looked up from germline, CDR1 is SGHVS and CDR2 is FQNEAQ. In DNA form, the CDR3 reads TGTGCCAGCAGCGCGATGAGGGACGCCACCGGGGAGCTGTTTTTT. The encoded protein is CASSAMRDATGELFF.

This chain connects TRBV2 to TRBJ2-7; D is undetermined. Germline CDR1 SNHLY, CDR2 FYNNEI. The V end lost 7 bases, the J end lost 3 bases, and 10 bases lay between the germline ends. CDR3 size: 12 residues. The CDR3 region is CASNAYNYEQYF. The DNA of the CDR3 is TGTGCCAGCAACGCATATAACTACGAGCAGTACTTC.

This clonotype was seen at least ten times. This chain uses TRBV20-1 with TRBJ2-1, with 8 bases that match TRBD2. Germline V gives CDR1 DFQATT, CDR2 SNEGSKA (reference sequence). This CDR3 is built from 14 residues. The ends lost 4 bases at V and 9 bases at J; junction bases unmatched: 11. The CDR3 spells CSATGTSDPIEQFF. The CDR3 region has the DNA TGCAGTGCTACCGGGACTAGTGACCCTATTGAGCAGTTCTTC.

The rearrangement joins TRBV24-1 to TRBJ2-3; weak D call: TRBD1 (6 bases). The CDR3 has 16 amino acids. Germline V lookup: CDR1 KGHDR, CDR2 SFDVKD. Trimming shortened V by 4 bases and J by 3 bases, and 16 bases separated the two germline ends. The CDR3 nucleotides read TGTGCCACCAGTGACAATTACAGGGTTAGGACAGATACGCAGTATTTT. Residues: CATSDNYRVRTDTQYF.

This clonotype was observed a handful of times. The J gene is TRBJ2-3, the V gene TRBV9; D ambiguous. Germline CDR1 is SGDLS and CDR2 is YYNGEE. V was trimmed by 2 bases and J by 5 bases, leaving 15 bases between them. The CDR3 is 15 amino acids. CDR3 sequence: CASSVHIGEGDTQYF. CDR3 sequence (DNA): TGTGCCAGCAGCGTGCACATCGGAGAAGGAGATACGCAGTATTTT. The whole variable domain, remainder taken from reference TRBV9 and TRBJ2-3, is DSGVTQTPKHLITATGQRVTLRCSPRSGDLSVYWYQQSLDQGLQFLIQYYNGEERAKGNILERFSAQQFPDLHSELNLSSLELGDSALYFCASSVHIGEGDTQYFGPGTRLTVL.

CDR3 bases: TGTGCCAGCAGCGCTTTGATCGGTACTAGCACAGATACGCAGTATTTT. Protein sequence: CASSALIGTSTDTQYF. The V call is TRBV9, the J call TRBJ2-3; D unclear. Trimming took off 3 bases at V and 0 bases at J, with 14 bases between the two ends. This CDR3 is built from 16 residues. Germline assignment: CDR1 SGDLS and CDR2 YYNGEE.

The chain couples TRBV20-1 to TRBJ1-1; D is undetermined. Germline V lookup: CDR1 DFQATT, CDR2 SNEGSKA (reference sequence). The V gene lost 3 bases and the J gene lost 7 bases, with 15 bases spanning the gap. CDR3 length: 13 amino acids. Here the CDR3 reads CSARASGVVEAFF. The DNA of the CDR3 is TGCAGTGCTAGGGCTTCTGGGGTGGTTGAAGCTTTCTTT.

This clonotype was seen more than once but under ten times. J is TRBJ1-1 and V is TRBV5-1; a possible D gene is TRBD1 (6 bases). Germline lookup yields CDR1 SGHRS and CDR2 YFSETQ. The CDR3 is 15 amino acids. Trimming shortened V by 3 bases and J by 1 base, and 13 bases separated the two germline ends. CDR3 DNA: TGCGCCAGCAGCTCTCACAGGGCGGCGAACACTGAAGCTTTCTTT. Its translation is CASSSHRAANTEAFF.